Sequencing of this TCR beta chain was carried out in a study of shared clonotypes between healthy human individuals. Notes on the study in general: It was the non-shared clonotypes that had lower generation probabilities than clonotypes shared by all four donors.

The germline gives CDR1 SEHNR, CDR2 FQNEAQ (reference sequence). After removal of 4 bases from V and 4 bases from J, the junction contained 7 bases not matched to a gene. The CDR3 spans 15 residues. This table comes from immunoSEQ multiplex PCR, and its TCRdb copy is limited to in-frame clones, with some not included. The table has about 2.4 million clones, approximately 93% seen once; the top ten hold more than 0.35%. This clone was seen only once. Its antigen is as yet unknown. This chain joins TRBV7-9 and TRBJ1-1; 9 bases agree with TRBD1. The clonotype was recovered from a young man in good health. Some clones in this sample may be carry-over from other donors' samples. Sample: naive CD4+ T cells from PBMCs. Sample subset: CD45RA+ positively selected. CDR3 DNA: TGTGCCAGCAGCTCACCCCGGGACAGGGCCACTGAAGCTTTCTTT. The encoded protein is CASSSPRDRATEAFF.